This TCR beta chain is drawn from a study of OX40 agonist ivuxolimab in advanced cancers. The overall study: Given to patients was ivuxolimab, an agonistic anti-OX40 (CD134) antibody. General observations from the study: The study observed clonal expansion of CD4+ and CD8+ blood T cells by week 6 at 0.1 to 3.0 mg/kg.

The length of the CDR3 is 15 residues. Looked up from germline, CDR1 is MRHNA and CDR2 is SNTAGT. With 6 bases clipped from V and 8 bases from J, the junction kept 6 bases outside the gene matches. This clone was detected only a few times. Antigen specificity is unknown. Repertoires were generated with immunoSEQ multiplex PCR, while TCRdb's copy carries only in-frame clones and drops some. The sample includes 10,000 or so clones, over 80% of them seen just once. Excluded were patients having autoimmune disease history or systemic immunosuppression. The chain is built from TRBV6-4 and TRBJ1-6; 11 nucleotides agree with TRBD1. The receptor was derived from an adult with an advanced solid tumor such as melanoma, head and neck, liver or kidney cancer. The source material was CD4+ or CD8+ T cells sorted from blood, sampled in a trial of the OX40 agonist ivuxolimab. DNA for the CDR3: TGTGCCAGCAGCGGCCGGACAGGGGGCGATTCACCCCTCCACTTT. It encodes CASSGRTGGDSPLHF.